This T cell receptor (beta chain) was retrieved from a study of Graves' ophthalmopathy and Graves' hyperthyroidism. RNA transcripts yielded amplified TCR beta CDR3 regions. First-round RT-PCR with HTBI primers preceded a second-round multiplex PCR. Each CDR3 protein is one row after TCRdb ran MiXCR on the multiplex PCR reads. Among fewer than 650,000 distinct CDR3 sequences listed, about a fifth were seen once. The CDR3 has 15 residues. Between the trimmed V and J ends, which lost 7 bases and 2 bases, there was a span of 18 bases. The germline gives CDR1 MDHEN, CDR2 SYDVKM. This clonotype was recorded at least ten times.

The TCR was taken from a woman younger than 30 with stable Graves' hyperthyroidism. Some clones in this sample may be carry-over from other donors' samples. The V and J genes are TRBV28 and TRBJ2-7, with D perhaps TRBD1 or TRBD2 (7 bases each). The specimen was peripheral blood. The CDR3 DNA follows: TGTGCCAGCATCAAGGCAGGGGGGGGGACCTACGAGCAGTACTTC. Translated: CASIKAGGGTYEQYF.